The present entry profiles one T cell receptor (beta chain) with its context. V lost 0 bases and J 7 bases, leaving 14 bases between the germline ends. Germline V gene data show CDR1 as SGHTS and CDR2 as YDEGEE. The CDR3 extends over 15 amino acids. The sample comes from a study of blood T cell repertoires in COVID-19. Clones were sequenced by immunoSEQ multiplex PCR, and TCRdb holds only the in-frame ones, with some missing. The data contain about 43,000 clones, 86% of them singletons. This TCR was recovered from a man in his sixties with active COVID-19. The chain has TRBV5-8 and TRBJ2-1; maybe TRBD2 (6 bases). Material for sequencing was peripheral blood. The CDR3 protein is CASSLGPGRENEQFF. CDR3 DNA: TGTGCCAGCAGCTTGGGTCCGGGACGGGAGAATGAGCAGTTCTTC.